This TCR beta chain was captured in a study of cytomegalovirus exposure and HLA in healthy donors. PCR was performed using 60 Vbeta and 13 Jbeta primers. TCRdb's copy holds only in-frame clones and misses some; the assay was immunoSEQ multiplex PCR. The sample has under 250,000 clones, around 73% seen once. The sequenced sample was PBMCs. This clonotype originated in a woman in her 30s in good health and CMV-seronegative.

As DNA, the CDR3 is TGCAGCGTTGAAAGGCTCCTAGCGGGAGTAGGCGAGCAGTACTTC. Its protein product is CSVERLLAGVGEQYF. The rearrangement uses TRBV29-1 and TRBJ2-5, with 10 bases matching TRBD2. The end of the DNA fits TRBJ2-7 better, so the J call may be wrong. Germline assignment: CDR1 SQVTM and CDR2 ANQGSEA. This CDR3 spans 15 amino acids.